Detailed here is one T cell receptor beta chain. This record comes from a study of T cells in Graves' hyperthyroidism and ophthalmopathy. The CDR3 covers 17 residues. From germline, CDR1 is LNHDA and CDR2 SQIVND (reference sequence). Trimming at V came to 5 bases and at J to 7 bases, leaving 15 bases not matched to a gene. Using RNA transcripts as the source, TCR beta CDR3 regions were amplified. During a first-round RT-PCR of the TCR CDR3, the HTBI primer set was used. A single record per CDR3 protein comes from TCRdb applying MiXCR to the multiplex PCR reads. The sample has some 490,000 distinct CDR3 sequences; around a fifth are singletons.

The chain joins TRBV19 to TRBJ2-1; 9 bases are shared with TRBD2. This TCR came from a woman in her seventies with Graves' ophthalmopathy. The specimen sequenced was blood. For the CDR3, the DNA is TGTGCCAGTAGTGCCGACTCCGGGACTAGCTCTACTAATGAGCAGTTCTTC. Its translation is CASSADSGTSSTNEQFF.